The clone carrying this T cell receptor beta chain appeared a few times. Its antigen is not known. TCRdb re-called the reads through MiXCR, storing one row per CDR3 protein. The sample shows 400,000 or so distinct CDR3 sequences, roughly a third of them seen only once. The sample comes from a study of T cell repertoires in cytomegalovirus infection. Whole-study context: Carrying CMV and the relevant HLA type showed in public TCR beta signatures. Study results and limitations: Carriers of CMV and the relevant HLA type were discriminated by public TCR beta frequency. In two of eight donors, the top clonotype was HLA-C-restricted CMV-specific.

V lost 0 bases, J lost 6 bases, and 6 bases lay in between. Looked up from germline, CDR1 is MGHRA and CDR2 is YSYEKL. The CDR3 covers 13 residues. The sequencing input was PBMCs. This sequence joins TRBV4-1 and TRBJ2-1; D is undetermined. The sequence was obtained from a human donor in good health (CMV status not recorded). Some clones in this sample may be carry-over from other donors' samples. For the CDR3, the DNA is TGCGCCAGCAGCCAAGATCTTTTCAATGAGCAGTTCTTC. Its translation: CASSQDLFNEQFF.